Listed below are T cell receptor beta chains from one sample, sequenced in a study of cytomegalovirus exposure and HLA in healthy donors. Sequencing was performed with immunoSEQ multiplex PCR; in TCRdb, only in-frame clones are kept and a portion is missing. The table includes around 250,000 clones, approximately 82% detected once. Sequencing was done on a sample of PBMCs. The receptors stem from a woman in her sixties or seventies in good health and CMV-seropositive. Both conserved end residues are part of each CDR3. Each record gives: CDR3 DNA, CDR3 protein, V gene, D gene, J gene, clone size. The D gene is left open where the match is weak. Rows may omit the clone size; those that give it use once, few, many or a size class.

TGTGCCAGCAGTCCGGGACAGGGGATCACCGGGGAGCTGTTTTTT | CASSPGQGITGELFF | TRBV5-6 | TRBD1 | TRBJ2-2 | .
TGTGCCATCAGCGGACAGCTCACTATAAACAACTATGGCTACACCTTC | CAISGQLTINNYGYTF | TRBV10-3 | . | TRBJ1-2 | .
TGTGCCAGCAGTTACTACCCAGATCAGCCCCAGCATTTT | CASSYYPDQPQHF | TRBV6-5 | . | TRBJ1-5 | .
TGTGCCAGCAGCCACGCGGGGACTAGCTACGAGCAGTACTTC | CASSHAGTSYEQYF | TRBV5-6 | TRBD2 | TRBJ2-7 | .
TGTGCCAGCGGGGCAGACTATGGCTACACCTTC | CASGADYGYTF | TRBV7-9 | . | TRBJ1-2 | .
TGTGCCAGCAGTGGACAGGTCATCTCCTACAATGAGCAGTTCTTC | CASSGQVISYNEQFF | TRBV2 | . | TRBJ2-1 | .
TGTGCCAGCAGCTTGGAGCCGAACACCGGGGAGCTGTTTTTT | CASSLEPNTGELFF | TRBV5-4 | . | TRBJ2-2 | .
TGTGCCAGTAGTATTCGTGGAGCAGATACGCAGTATTTT | CASSIRGADTQYF | TRBV19 | . | TRBJ2-3 | .
TGTGCCTGGAGTGGGGGAGTTGGCGGCTACACCTTC | CAWSGGVGGYTF | TRBV30 | . | TRBJ1-2 | .
TGTGCCAGCAGTAGACTAGCGGGAGAGTACGAGCAGTACTTC | CASSRLAGEYEQYF | TRBV6-5 | TRBD2 | TRBJ2-7 | few
TGTGCCAGCAGCCCGGGGGACAGCTATGGCTACACCTTC | CASSPGDSYGYTF | TRBV7-3 | TRBD1 | TRBJ1-2 | .
TGTGCCAGTAGTATCCATAAGGGCACAGGGAAGAACACTGAAGCTTTCTTT | CASSIHKGTGKNTEAFF | TRBV19 | . | TRBJ1-1 | .
TGTGCCAGCAGTTCTTACTCATTCCAGCGGGGGTACAATGAGCAGTTCTTC | CASSSYSFQRGYNEQFF | TRBV6-7 | TRBD2 | TRBJ2-1 | .
TGTGCCAGCAGCCAGCCAGGACAGGGGGCGGTCTACGAGCAGTACTTC | CASSQPGQGAVYEQYF | TRBV14 | TRBD1 | TRBJ2-7 | .
TGCGCCAGCAGCTTGAGGCAGGGGGCACAAGAGACCCAGTACTTC | CASSLRQGAQETQYF | TRBV5-1 | TRBD1 | TRBJ2-5 | .
TGTGCCAGCAGCCCTCAGGGGTTCACTGAAGCTTTCTTT | CASSPQGFTEAFF | TRBV11-2 | . | TRBJ1-1 | few
TGCGCCAGCAGCTTGGCCCCGGGGGACGAGCAGTACTTC | CASSLAPGDEQYF | TRBV5-1 | . | TRBJ2-7 | .
TGTGCCAGCAGCTTATTCCTAGCGGAGGACTACGAGCAGTACTTC | CASSLFLAEDYEQYF | TRBV7-8 | TRBD2 | TRBJ2-7 | once
TGTGCCAGCAGCCTTAGCTCCTACGAGCAGTACTTC | CASSLSSYEQYF | TRBV5-6 | . | TRBJ2-7 | .
TGTGCCAGTAGTATAGGGGGACTAGCGGGCTGGGAGACCCAGTACTTC | CASSIGGLAGWETQYF | TRBV19 | TRBD2 | TRBJ2-5 | few
TGTGCCAGCAGTTCTGCGGGGCTCAACACTGAAGCTTTCTTT | CASSSAGLNTEAFF | TRBV6-5 | . | TRBJ1-1 | .
TGTGCCAGCAGCCTCCGACCGGGACTAGCGGGAGGGAGCTCCTACGAGCAGTACTTC | CASSLRPGLAGGSSYEQYF | TRBV7-2 | TRBD2 | TRBJ2-7 | .
TGTGCCAGTAGTCCCGCGGGCCGATTCACCGGGGAGCTGTTTTTT | CASSPAGRFTGELFF | TRBV19 | . | TRBJ2-2 | .
TGTGCCAGTAGCAACAGGGTTGGCTACACCTTC | CASSNRVGYTF | TRBV19 | . | TRBJ1-2 | .
TGTGCCAGCTCCCGGGACTTAAGCTCCTACGAGCAGTACTTC | CASSRDLSSYEQYF | TRBV18 | . | TRBJ2-7 | .
TGTGCCAGTAGCCCGAGCGAAGGCTCGGACGAGCAGTACTTC | CASSPSEGSDEQYF | TRBV19 | . | TRBJ2-7 | .
TGTGCCAGTCCCTCGGAGGTAAACGGGGAGCTGTTTTTT | CASPSEVNGELFF | TRBV19 | . | TRBJ2-2 | .
TGTGCCAGCAGCCACCCTAGCGGGGGGAGCTCCTACGAGCAGTACTTC | CASSHPSGGSSYEQYF | TRBV7-2 | TRBD2 | TRBJ2-7 | .
TGCAGCGTTGAAGACAGTGGAGCTTTCTTT | CSVEDSGAFF | TRBV29-1 | . | TRBJ1-1 | .
TGTGCCAGCAGTGTAGACAGGATGAACACCATATATTTT | CASSVDRMNTIYF | TRBV6-1 | . | TRBJ1-3 | .
TGTGCCAGTAGCGCCACGGGCCTACTACGGGGGCAGCCCCAGCATTTT | CASSATGLLRGQPQHF | TRBV19 | . | TRBJ1-5 | .
TGTGCCACCAGCAGAGACAGGGGGGACTATGGCTACACCTTC | CATSRDRGDYGYTF | TRBV15 | TRBD1 | TRBJ1-2 | .
TGTGCCATCTATGAGGCAGGGGCAACTGAAGCTTTCTTT | CAIYEAGATEAFF | TRBV10-3 | . | TRBJ1-1 | .
TGCGCCAGCAGCTTGGGACAGGGCGGGATGAACACTGAAGCTTTCTTT | CASSLGQGGMNTEAFF | TRBV5-1 | TRBD1 | TRBJ1-1 | .
TGTGCCAGCAGCTTAGCGGGGGGAACGGATGAAAAACTGTTTTTT | CASSLAGGTDEKLFF | TRBV7-3 | . | TRBJ1-4 | once
TGTGCCAGCAGCCAAGGACAGTTCTATGGCTACACCTTC | CASSQGQFYGYTF | TRBV4-2 | . | TRBJ1-2 | .
TGTGCCAGCAACCTCGAGGCTCGGAGGCAGTATTTT | CASNLEARRQYF | TRBV28 | . | TRBJ2-3 | .
TGTGCCAGCAGCGTATTGGGGGGTCCTAGCACAGATACGCAGTATTTT | CASSVLGGPSTDTQYF | TRBV9 | . | TRBJ2-3 | .
TGCGCCACCACTCCCCCGCACGGGGGGCTGGCTTGGGCCAACGTCCTGACTTTC | CATTPPHGGLAWANVLTF | TRBV10-2 | . | TRBJ2-6 | .
TGTTCCAGCAGCCCGGGAGGGGACGAGCAGTACTTC | CSSSPGGDEQYF | TRBV7-9 | TRBD2 | TRBJ2-7 | .